Listed below are T cell receptor beta chains from one sample, sequenced in a study of T cell changes during pregnancy in multiple sclerosis. Sequencing used immunoSEQ multiplex PCR; TCRdb keeps in-frame clones, though not all of them. The sample contains 50,000 to 70,000 clones, about 91% of which appear only once. Material: CD8+ T cells from peripheral blood mononuclear cells, obtained before pregnancy. The receptors stem from a female donor with multiple sclerosis, enrolled in a pregnancy study. The CDR3 runs from the conserved cysteine through the conserved F or W. Each record gives: D gene, V gene, J gene, clone size, CDR3 protein, CDR3 DNA. A D gene is named only where the DNA matches it firmly. Clone size is not always given. Where it is, it says once, few, many or a class for expanded clones.

-,TRBV6-5,TRBJ1-1,-,CASSYFSGDTEAFF,TGTGCCAGCAGTTACTTCAGCGGGGACACTGAAGCTTTCTTT
TRBD1,TRBV19,TRBJ2-7,-,CASSISGQGSHEQYF,TGTGCCAGTAGTATCTCGGGACAGGGGTCGCACGAGCAGTACTTC
TRBD1,TRBV27,TRBJ2-1,-,CASRTGTEYNEQFF,TGTGCCAGCAGAACCGGGACAGAGTACAATGAGCAGTTCTTC
-,TRBV27,TRBJ2-6,-,CASSPLDSDSGANVLTF,TGTGCCAGCAGTCCACTGGACAGCGACTCTGGGGCCAACGTCCTGACTTTC
TRBD1,TRBV7-3,TRBJ2-3,-,CASSGTGSDTQYF,TGTGCCAGCAGCGGGACAGGGTCAGATACGCAGTATTTT
-,TRBV4-1,TRBJ1-1,medium-sized,CASSPSVVNTEAFF,TGCGCCAGCAGCCCTAGCGTTGTGAACACTGAAGCTTTCTTT
-,TRBV11-2,TRBJ2-5,-,CASSLAGAPYQETQYF,TGTGCCAGCAGCTTAGCAGGGGCCCCGTACCAAGAGACCCAGTACTTC
-,TRBV19,TRBJ2-1,-,CASSILQAGNEQFF,TGTGCCAGTAGTATATTACAGGCTGGCAATGAGCAGTTCTTC
-,TRBV19,TRBJ2-4,-,CASSIRPGHREGDIQYF,TGTGCCAGTAGTATAAGGCCGGGACATCGAGAAGGGGACATTCAGTACTTC
TRBD1,TRBV5-6,TRBJ2-2,-,CASSLAAGGSSGELFF,TGTGCCAGCAGCTTGGCGGCAGGGGGCTCGTCCGGGGAGCTGTTTTTT
TRBD1,TRBV6-1,TRBJ1-4,-,CASRTGTDSNEKLFF,TGTGCCAGCAGAACCGGGACAGATTCTAATGAAAAACTGTTTTTT
-,TRBV5-1,TRBJ2-6,-,CASSLVSSGANVLTF,TGCGCCAGCAGCTTGGTCAGCTCTGGGGCCAACGTCCTGACTTTC
TRBD2,TRBV27,TRBJ2-2,-,CASTSGGSGELFF,TGTGCCAGCACATCGGGGGGGTCCGGGGAGCTGTTTTTT
-,TRBV15,TRBJ2-7,-,CATSRDLVFEGRPYEQYF,TGTGCCACCAGCAGAGATCTGGTATTCGAGGGCAGACCCTACGAGCAGTACTTC
-,TRBV2,TRBJ1-2,-,CASSRSDYGYTF,TGTGCCAGCAGTCGGTCCGACTATGGCTACACCTTC
TRBD1,TRBV29-1,TRBJ2-7,-,CSVSDRGFTYEQYF,TGCAGCGTTAGCGACAGGGGGTTTACCTACGAGCAGTACTTC
-,TRBV27,TRBJ2-3,-,CASTPLLGITDTQYF,TGTGCCAGCACACCCCTACTAGGAATCACAGATACGCAGTATTTT
-,TRBV14,TRBJ2-7,-,CASSREGKTYEQYF,TGTGCCAGCAGCCGCGAGGGAAAAACCTACGAGCAGTACTTC
-,TRBV7-9,TRBJ2-5,-,CASSLIGSGDETQYF,TGTGCCAGCAGCTTAATAGGATCAGGGGACGAGACCCAGTACTTC
TRBD2,TRBV19,TRBJ2-3,-,CASSITGTSRRTDTQYF,TGTGCCAGTAGTATAACCGGGACTAGCCGGCGCACAGATACGCAGTATTTT
TRBD1,TRBV9,TRBJ2-6,-,CASSPWTGGVSGANVLTF,TGTGCCAGCAGCCCTTGGACAGGGGGCGTCTCTGGGGCCAACGTCCTGACTTTC
-,TRBV5-6,TRBJ2-7,few,CASSLVTVSYEQYF,TGTGCCAGCAGCTTGGTGACAGTCTCCTACGAGCAGTACTTC
TRBD2,TRBV15,TRBJ2-7,-,CATSRSQGLAMEQYF,TGTGCCACCAGCAGATCGCAGGGACTAGCGATGGAGCAGTACTTC
TRBD1,TRBV6-5,TRBJ2-7,-,CASSYSRDRVYEQYF,TGTGCCAGCAGTTACTCGAGGGACAGGGTCTACGAGCAGTACTTC
-,TRBV2,TRBJ2-1,-,CASSGQYNEQFF,TGTGCCAGCAGTGGACAGTACAATGAGCAGTTCTTC
-,TRBV9,TRBJ2-1,-,CASSVGGGANEQFF,TGTGCCAGCAGCGTAGGAGGGGGGGCCAATGAGCAGTTCTTC
-,TRBV7-9,TRBJ2-3,-,CASSLTGTDTQYF,TGTGCCAGCAGCTTAACAGGCACAGATACGCAGTATTTT
TRBD1,TRBV4-2,TRBJ1-4,-,CASSQDADRGWKKLFF,TGTGCCAGCAGCCAAGATGCGGACAGGGGTTGGAAAAAACTGTTTTTT
TRBD1,TRBV9,TRBJ1-4,-,CASSRSGGALGNEKLFF,TGTGCCAGCAGCAGATCAGGGGGCGCCTTAGGTAATGAAAAACTGTTTTTT
TRBD1,TRBV25-1,TRBJ2-7,-,CASSEYFTGDNAYEQYF,TGTGCCAGCAGTGAATATTTCACAGGGGACAATGCCTACGAGCAGTACTTC
-,TRBV23-1,TRBJ1-1,-,CASSQWVGGANTEAFF,TGCGCCAGCAGTCAATGGGTGGGGGGGGCGAACACTGAAGCTTTCTTT
-,TRBV7-3,TRBJ2-7,-,CASSPSFGPHYEQYF,TGTGCCAGCAGCCCCTCGTTTGGGCCACACTACGAGCAGTACTTC
-,TRBV2,TRBJ2-7,once,CASSNRLVNGEQYF,TGTGCCAGCAGTAACCGACTAGTGAATGGCGAGCAGTACTTC
TRBD1,TRBV6-5,TRBJ2-7,-,CASSFGTVYEQYF,TGTGCCAGCAGTTTCGGGACAGTATACGAGCAGTACTTC
-,TRBV5-4,TRBJ2-7,once,CASSSHLESSYEQYF,TGTGCCAGCAGCTCCCACCTCGAGAGCTCCTACGAGCAGTACTTC
TRBD2,TRBV19,TRBJ2-2,-,CASSIESGGVNTGELFF,TGTGCCAGTAGTATAGAGAGCGGGGGGGTCAACACCGGGGAGCTGTTTTTT
-,TRBV7-3,TRBJ1-1,-,CASSYGGGGSEAFF,TGTGCCAGCAGTTACGGAGGGGGAGGGTCTGAAGCTTTCTTT
TRBD1,TRBV29-1,TRBJ1-2,-,CSVEAGTAYGYTF,TGCAGCGTTGAAGCGGGGACAGCTTATGGCTACACCTTC
-,TRBV9,TRBJ1-1,once,CASSDGRGTFF,TGTGCCAGCAGCGACGGCAGGGGAACTTTCTTT
TRBD2,TRBV6-1,TRBJ2-7,-,CASSGTLAGVSYEQYF,TGTGCCAGCAGTGGAACACTAGCGGGGGTTTCCTACGAGCAGTACTTC
-,TRBV9,TRBJ2-7,-,CASSVADSSYEQYF,TGTGCCAGCAGCGTAGCCGACAGCTCCTACGAGCAGTACTTC
-,TRBV4-1,TRBJ2-7,-,CASSPSGLYSYEQYF,TGCGCCAGCAGTCCTAGTGGACTGTATTCCTACGAGCAGTACTTC
TRBD1,TRBV9,TRBJ2-7,once,CASSVGDRVGEQYF,TGTGCCAGCAGCGTCGGGGACAGGGTTGGCGAGCAGTACTTC
-,TRBV9,TRBJ1-1,-,CASSVPMTGNTEAFF,TGTGCCAGCAGCGTGCCGATGACGGGGAACACTGAAGCTTTCTTT
TRBD1,TRBV5-6,TRBJ2-7,-,CASSVGQGANEQYF,TGTGCCAGCAGCGTGGGACAGGGGGCGAACGAGCAGTACTTC